This entry concerns a single T cell receptor (beta chain). The antigen is unknown. The record originates from a study of T cells expressing NK-cell markers. Background on the study: The study drew TCR beta repertoires from sorted CD3+CD56+NKG2C+, CD3+CD56+NKG2C- and CD3+CD56-NKG2C+ T cells. The eight sequenced donors comprised seven who were HCMV-seropositive and one who was seronegative.

Germline CDR1 reads SGHRS; CDR2 reads YFSETQ. The CDR3 is 15 amino acids. Study findings and constraints: The share of CD8+ T cells held by dominant NKG2C+ clonotypes was about 1.0-7.5% in about six donors.

No DNA is given; TCRdb re-called the 5' RACE reads and lists each CDR3 protein once. This sample contains 350,000 to 400,000 distinct CDR3 sequences. The receptor's source is a woman between 50 and 59 years old in good health. This chain joins TRBV5-1 and TRBJ1-1. Input material: blood T cells: a sorted CD56 or NKG2C T cell subset, CD4+ or CD8+ T cells, or bulk PBMC T cells (not recorded which). The CDR3: CASSRNPTPSTEAFF.